This TCR beta chain was sequenced during a study of T-cell memory formation after mild COVID-19. Germline loops: CDR1 DFQATT, CDR2 SNEGSKA (reference sequence). The CDR3 loop spans 14 amino acids. V dropped 6 bases and J dropped 1; count of bases not matched to a gene: 7. TCRdb fed the 5' RACE reads into MiXCR, producing one record per CDR3 protein. The sample gives about 470,000 distinct CDR3 sequences, 18% of which show up once; roughly an eighth is in the top ten. This chain uses TRBV20-1 with TRBJ2-5; 8 nucleotides match TRBD2. This clonotype was sampled from an adult woman who had mild COVID-19 (a few samples of this study predate the infection). Cell type and time point are not known. The material sequenced was PBMCs or a T cell subset sorted from them (not recorded which). CDR3 nucleotide sequence: TGCAGTGCCACCCGGGGGGGCCTCCAAGAGACCCAGTACTTC. Translating gives CSATRGGLQETQYF.